This entry is about one TCR beta chain. This entry belongs to a study of T cell changes during pregnancy in multiple sclerosis. Germline V lookup: CDR1 SGHNT, CDR2 YYREEE (reference sequence). Trimming pared 6 bases from V and 1 base from J, leaving 23 bases between. CDR3 length: 18 residues. Data came from immunoSEQ multiplex PCR; TCRdb stores just in-frame clones and leaves some out. The sample carries 70,000 to 95,000 clones, approximately 94% recorded once. The origin of this receptor is a female donor with multiple sclerosis, enrolled in a pregnancy study. V usage is TRBV5-4 and J usage is TRBJ2-1; weak D call: TRBD2 (5 bases). The sequencing used peripheral blood, collected in the third trimester of pregnancy. The CDR3 DNA reads TGTGCCAGCACTACAAAGGTGGGATTACGGGGTTCCTACAATGAGCAGTTCTTC. The encoded protein is CASTTKVGLRGSYNEQFF.